This T cell receptor beta chain is drawn from a study of blood T cell repertoires in COVID-19. Study details: The study drew acute and convalescent COVID-19 samples from the United States, Italy and Spain. The cDNA or gDNA used as material had been derived from T cells, B-cell-depleted T cells, or PBMCs.

The CDR3 has 17 amino acids. V was cut by 2 bases and J by 3 bases, with 19 bases left in between. Looked up from germline, CDR1 is MGHDK and CDR2 is SYGVNS. Per the authors' pipeline: Estimation of nucleated cell counts was performed using reference gene primer amplification. Some clones are missing from TCRdb's copy, which holds only in-frame ones; the method was immunoSEQ multiplex PCR. Clonal size and the V and J genes are those of that table, whereas D and trimming came from the DNA. The sample consists of 300,000 to 400,000 clones, roughly 90% of them appearing once. While infection was still active, Seattle patients were enrolled and then followed longitudinally.

The TCR originated in a woman aged 30 to 39 with COVID-19, enrolled during active disease. The J gene is TRBJ2-5, the V gene TRBV25-1; a possible D gene is TRBD2 (5 bases). What was sequenced was peripheral blood. For the CDR3, the DNA is TGTGCCAGCAGTGAAAAGGGAGAGTGGACGGTGGAAGAGACCCAGTACTTC. This gives the protein CASSEKGEWTVEETQYF.